The clone carrying this T cell receptor (beta chain) was picked up many times. Antigen: not known. Using RNA template, CDR3s of TCR alpha and beta were amplified with iRepertoire arm-PCR. One-step reverse transcription and amplification started from about 100-400 ng of tissue mRNA or PBMC total RNA. MiXCR, applied by TCRdb to the multiplex PCR reads, yields one record per CDR3 protein. The table has 85,000 to 110,000 distinct CDR3 sequences, about 28% seen once. This specimen comes from a study of glioma-infiltrating T cells. Study-level points and caveats: CDR3 overlap between tissue and blood was very small.

Germline assignment: CDR1 SGHTA and CDR2 FQGNSA. Between the trimmed V and J ends, which lost 4 bases and 2 bases, there was a span of 12 bases. The CDR3 totals 15 residues. This receptor was identified in a human donor with low-grade glioma or glioblastoma, undergoing nonglioma brain surgery, or in good health (not recorded which). The sequenced sample consisted of glioma tissue, nonneoplastic brain tissue, or PBMCs (not recorded which). The rearrangement joins TRBV7-2 to TRBJ2-1; D uncertain. The CDR3 protein is CASSSDSSPYNEQFF. In DNA, the CDR3 is TGTGCCAGCAGCTCAGACTCCTCCCCCTACAATGAGCAGTTCTTC.